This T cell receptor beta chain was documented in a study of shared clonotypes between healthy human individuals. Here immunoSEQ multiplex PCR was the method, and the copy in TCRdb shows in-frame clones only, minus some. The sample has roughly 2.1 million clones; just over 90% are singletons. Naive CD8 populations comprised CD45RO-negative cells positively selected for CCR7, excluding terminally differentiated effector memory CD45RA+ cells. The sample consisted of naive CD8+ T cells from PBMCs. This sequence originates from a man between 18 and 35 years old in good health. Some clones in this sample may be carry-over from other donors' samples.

The CDR3 DNA is TGTGCCAGCAGTGTAACTGGGGAAGCGGGAAACATTCAGTACTTC. It yields the protein CASSVTGEAGNIQYF. The rearrangement uses TRBV28 and TRBJ2-4; D possibly corresponds to TRBD2 (6 bases). V gave up 5 bases and J gave up 6 bases, with 17 bases separating them. Germline V gene data show CDR1 as MDHEN and CDR2 as SYDVKM. CDR3 length equals 15 residues. The full variable domain, its missing parts supplied by reference TRBV28 and TRBJ2-4, is DVKVTQSSRYLVKRTGEKVFLECVQDMDHENMFWYRQDPGLGLRLIYFSYDVKMKEKGDIPEGYSVSREKKERFSLILESASTNQTSMYLCASSVTGEAGNIQYFGAGTRLSVL.